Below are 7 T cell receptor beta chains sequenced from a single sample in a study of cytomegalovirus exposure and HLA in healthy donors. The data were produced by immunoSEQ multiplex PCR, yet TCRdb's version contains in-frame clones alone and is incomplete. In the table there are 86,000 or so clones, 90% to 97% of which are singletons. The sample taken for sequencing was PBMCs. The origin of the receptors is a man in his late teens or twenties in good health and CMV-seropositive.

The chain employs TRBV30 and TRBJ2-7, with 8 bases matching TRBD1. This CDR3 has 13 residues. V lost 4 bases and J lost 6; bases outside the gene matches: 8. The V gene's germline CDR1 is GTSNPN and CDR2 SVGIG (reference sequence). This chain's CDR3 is CAWTPGTGGEQYF. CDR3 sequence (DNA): TGTGCCTGGACACCTGGGACAGGTGGCGAGCAGTACTTC.

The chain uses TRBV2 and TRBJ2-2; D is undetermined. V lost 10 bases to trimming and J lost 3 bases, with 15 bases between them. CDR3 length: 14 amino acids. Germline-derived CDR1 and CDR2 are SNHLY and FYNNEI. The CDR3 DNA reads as TGTGCCACCTCGAATACTCCGGACACCGGGGAGCTGTTTTTT. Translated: CATSNTPDTGELFF.

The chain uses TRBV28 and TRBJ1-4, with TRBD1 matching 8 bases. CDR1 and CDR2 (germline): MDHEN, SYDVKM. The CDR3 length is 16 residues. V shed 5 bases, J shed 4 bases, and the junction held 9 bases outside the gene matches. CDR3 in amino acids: CASSPHTGGNNEKLFF. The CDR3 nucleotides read TGTGCCAGCAGTCCACACACAGGGGGGAATAATGAAAAACTGTTTTTT.

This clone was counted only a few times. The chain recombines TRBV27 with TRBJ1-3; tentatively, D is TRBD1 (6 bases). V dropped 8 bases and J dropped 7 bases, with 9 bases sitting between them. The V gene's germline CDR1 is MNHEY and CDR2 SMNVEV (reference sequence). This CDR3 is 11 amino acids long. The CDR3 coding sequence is TGTGCCAGCCAGAGGGGGAACACCATATATTTT. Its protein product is CASQRGNTIYF.

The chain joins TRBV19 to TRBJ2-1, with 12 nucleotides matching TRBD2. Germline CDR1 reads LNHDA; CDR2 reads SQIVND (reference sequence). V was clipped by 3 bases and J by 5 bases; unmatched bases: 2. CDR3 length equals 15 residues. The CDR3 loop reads CASSMASGRDNEQFF. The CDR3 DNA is TGTGCCAGTAGTATGGCTAGCGGGAGGGACAATGAGCAGTTCTTC.

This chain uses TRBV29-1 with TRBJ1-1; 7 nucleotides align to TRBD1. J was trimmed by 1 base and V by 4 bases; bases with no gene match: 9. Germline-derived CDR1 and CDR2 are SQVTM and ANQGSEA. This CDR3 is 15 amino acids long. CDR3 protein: CSVAKTTGENTEAFF. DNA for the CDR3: TGCAGCGTTGCAAAGACCACAGGGGAGAACACTGAAGCTTTCTTT. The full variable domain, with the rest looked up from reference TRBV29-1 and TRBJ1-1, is SAVISQKPSRDICQRGTSLTIQCQVDSQVTMMFWYRQQPGQSLTLIATANQGSEATYESGFVIDKFPISRPNLTFSTLTVSNMSPEDSSIYLCSVAKTTGENTEAFFGQGTRLTVV.

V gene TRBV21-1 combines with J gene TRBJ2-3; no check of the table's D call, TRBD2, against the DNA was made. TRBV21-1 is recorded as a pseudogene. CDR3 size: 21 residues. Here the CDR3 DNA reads TGTGCCAGCAGCAAAGTTGGTGGTTTTTGGACTAGCTGTGCTAGCACAGATACGCAGTATTTT. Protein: CASSKVGGFWTSCASTDTQYF.